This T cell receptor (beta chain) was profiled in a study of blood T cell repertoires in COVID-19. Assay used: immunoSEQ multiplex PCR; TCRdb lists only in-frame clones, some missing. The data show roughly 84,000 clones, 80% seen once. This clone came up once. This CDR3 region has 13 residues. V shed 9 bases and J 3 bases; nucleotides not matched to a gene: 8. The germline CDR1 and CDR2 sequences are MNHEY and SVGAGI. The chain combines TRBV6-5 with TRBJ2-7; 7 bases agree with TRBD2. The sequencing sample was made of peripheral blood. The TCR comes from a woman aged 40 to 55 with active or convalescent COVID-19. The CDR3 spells CASHGSGFYEQYF. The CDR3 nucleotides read TGTGCCAGTCACGGTAGCGGGTTCTACGAGCAGTACTTC.